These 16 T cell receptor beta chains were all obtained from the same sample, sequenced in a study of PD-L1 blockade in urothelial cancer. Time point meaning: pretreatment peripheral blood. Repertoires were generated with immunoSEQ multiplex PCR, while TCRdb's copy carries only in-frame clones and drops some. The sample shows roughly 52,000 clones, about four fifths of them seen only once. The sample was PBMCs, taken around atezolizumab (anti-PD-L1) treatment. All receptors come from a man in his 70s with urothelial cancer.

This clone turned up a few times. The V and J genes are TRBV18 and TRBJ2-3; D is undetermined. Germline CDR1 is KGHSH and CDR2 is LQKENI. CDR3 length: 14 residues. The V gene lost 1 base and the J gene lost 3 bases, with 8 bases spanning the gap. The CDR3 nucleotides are TGTGCCAGCTCACCACAAGGCGGTACAGATACGCAGTATTTT. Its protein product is CASSPQGGTDTQYF.

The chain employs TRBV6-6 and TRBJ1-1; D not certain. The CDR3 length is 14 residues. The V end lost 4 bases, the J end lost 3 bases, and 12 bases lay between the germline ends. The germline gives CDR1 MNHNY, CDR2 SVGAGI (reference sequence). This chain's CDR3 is CASSSPRRDTEAFF. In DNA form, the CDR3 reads TGTGCCAGCAGTTCCCCCCGGAGGGACACTGAAGCTTTCTTT.

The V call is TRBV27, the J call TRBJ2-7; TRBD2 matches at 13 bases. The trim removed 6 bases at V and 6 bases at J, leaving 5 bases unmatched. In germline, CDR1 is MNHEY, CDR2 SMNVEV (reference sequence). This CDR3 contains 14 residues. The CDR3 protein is CASRTSGRQGEQYF. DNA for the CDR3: TGTGCCAGCAGGACTAGCGGGAGGCAGGGCGAGCAGTACTTC.

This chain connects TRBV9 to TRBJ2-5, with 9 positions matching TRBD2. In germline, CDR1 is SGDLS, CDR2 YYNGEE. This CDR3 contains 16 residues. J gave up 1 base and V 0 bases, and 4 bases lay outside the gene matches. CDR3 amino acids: CASSVGAGGGQETQYF. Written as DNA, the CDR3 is TGTGCCAGCAGCGTAGGAGCGGGAGGAGGCCAAGAGACCCAGTACTTC. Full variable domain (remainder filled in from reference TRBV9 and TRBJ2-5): DSGVTQTPKHLITATGQRVTLRCSPRSGDLSVYWYQQSLDQGLQFLIQYYNGEERAKGNILERFSAQQFPDLHSELNLSSLELGDSALYFCASSVGAGGGQETQYFGPGTRLLVL.

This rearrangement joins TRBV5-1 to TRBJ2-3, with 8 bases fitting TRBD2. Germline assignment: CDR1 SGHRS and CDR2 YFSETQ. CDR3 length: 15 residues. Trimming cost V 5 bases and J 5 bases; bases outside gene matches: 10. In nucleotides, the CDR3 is TGCGCCAGCAGTTCCTCGACTAGCGTCAAAGATACGCAGTATTTT. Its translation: CASSSSTSVKDTQYF. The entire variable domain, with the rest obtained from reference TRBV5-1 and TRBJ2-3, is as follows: KAGVTQTPRYLIKTRGQQVTLSCSPISGHRSVSWYQQTPGQGLQFLFEYFSETQRNKGNFPGRFSGRQFSNSRSEMNVSTLELGDSALYLCASSSSTSVKDTQYFGPGTRLTVL.

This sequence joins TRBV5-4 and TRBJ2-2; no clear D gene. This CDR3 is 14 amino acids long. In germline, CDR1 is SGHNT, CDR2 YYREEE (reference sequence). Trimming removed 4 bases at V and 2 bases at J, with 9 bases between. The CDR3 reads CASSPRINTGELFF. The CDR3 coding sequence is TGTGCCAGCAGCCCGAGGATCAACACCGGGGAGCTGTTTTTT.

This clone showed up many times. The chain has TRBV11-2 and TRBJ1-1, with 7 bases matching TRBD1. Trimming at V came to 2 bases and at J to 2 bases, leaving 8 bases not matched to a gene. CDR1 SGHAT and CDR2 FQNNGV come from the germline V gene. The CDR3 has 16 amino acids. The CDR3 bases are TGTGCCAGCAGCTTAAGGTACGGACAGGTAAACACTGAAGCTTTCTTT. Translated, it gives CASSLRYGQVNTEAFF.

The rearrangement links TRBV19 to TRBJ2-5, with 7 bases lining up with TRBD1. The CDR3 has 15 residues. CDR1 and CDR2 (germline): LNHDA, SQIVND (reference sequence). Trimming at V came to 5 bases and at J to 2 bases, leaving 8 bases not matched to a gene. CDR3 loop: CASSLKGAHQETQYF. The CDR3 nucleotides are TGTGCCAGTAGTCTCAAGGGGGCGCATCAAGAGACCCAGTACTTC.

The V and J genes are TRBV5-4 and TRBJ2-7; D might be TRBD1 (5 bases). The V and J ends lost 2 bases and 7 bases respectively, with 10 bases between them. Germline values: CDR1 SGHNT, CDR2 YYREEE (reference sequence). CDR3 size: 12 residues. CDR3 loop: CASSFDYREQYF. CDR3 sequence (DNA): TGTGCCAGCAGCTTTGATTACAGGGAGCAGTACTTC.

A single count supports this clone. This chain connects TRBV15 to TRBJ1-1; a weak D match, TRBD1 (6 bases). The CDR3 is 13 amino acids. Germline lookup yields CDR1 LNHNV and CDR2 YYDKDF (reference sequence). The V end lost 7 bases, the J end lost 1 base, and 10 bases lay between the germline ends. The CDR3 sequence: CATIGQQNTEAFF. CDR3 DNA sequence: TGTGCCACCATCGGACAGCAGAACACTGAAGCTTTCTTT.

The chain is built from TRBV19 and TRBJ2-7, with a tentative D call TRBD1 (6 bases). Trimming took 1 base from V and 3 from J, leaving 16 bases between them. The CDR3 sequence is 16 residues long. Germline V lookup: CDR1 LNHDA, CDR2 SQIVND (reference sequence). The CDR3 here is CASSIAGPGAGYEQYF. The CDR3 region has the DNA TGTGCCAGTAGTATAGCGGGGCCAGGGGCGGGCTACGAGCAGTACTTC. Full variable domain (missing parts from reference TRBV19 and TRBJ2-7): DGGITQSPKYLFRKEGQNVTLSCEQNLNHDAMYWYRQDPGQGLRLIYYSQIVNDFQKGDIAEGYSVSREKKESFPLTVTSAQKNPTAFYLCASSIAGPGAGYEQYFGPGTRLTVT.

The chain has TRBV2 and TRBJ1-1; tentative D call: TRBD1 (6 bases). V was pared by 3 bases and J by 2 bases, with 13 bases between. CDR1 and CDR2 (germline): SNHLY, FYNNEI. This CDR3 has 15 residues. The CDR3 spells CASSDVGGPNTEAFF. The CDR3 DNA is TGTGCCAGCAGTGACGTCGGGGGGCCTAACACTGAAGCTTTCTTT.

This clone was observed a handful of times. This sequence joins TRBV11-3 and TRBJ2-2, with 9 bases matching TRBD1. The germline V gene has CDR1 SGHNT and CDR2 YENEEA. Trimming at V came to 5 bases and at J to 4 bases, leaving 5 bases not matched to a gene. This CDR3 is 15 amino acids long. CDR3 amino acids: CASSPTGGGTGELFF. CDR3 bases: TGTGCCAGCAGCCCGACAGGGGGTGGCACCGGGGAGCTGTTTTTT.

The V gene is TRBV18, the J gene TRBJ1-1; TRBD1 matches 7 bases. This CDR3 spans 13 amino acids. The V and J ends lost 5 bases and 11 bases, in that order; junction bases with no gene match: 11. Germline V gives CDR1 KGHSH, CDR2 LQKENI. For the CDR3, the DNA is TGTGCCAGCTCAACGACAGGGAGAGTGGTGGCTTTCTTT. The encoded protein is CASSTTGRVVAFF. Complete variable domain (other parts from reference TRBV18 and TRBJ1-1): NAGVMQNPRHLVRRRGQEARLRCSPMKGHSHVYWYRQLPEEGLKFMVYLQKENIIDESGMPKERFSAEFPKEGPSILRIQQVVRGDSAAYFCASSTTGRVVAFFGQGTRLTVV.

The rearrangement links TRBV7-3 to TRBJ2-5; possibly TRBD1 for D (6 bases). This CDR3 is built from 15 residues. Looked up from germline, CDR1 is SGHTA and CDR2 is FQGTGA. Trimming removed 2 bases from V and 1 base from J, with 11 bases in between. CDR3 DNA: TGTGCCAGCAGCTTAGGCAGGGGAATCCAAGAGACCCAGTACTTC. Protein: CASSLGRGIQETQYF.

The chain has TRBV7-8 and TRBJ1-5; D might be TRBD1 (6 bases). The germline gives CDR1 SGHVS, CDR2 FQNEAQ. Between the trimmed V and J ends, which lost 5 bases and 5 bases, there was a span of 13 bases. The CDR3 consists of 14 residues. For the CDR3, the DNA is TGTGCCAGCAGCCCTACAGGGTTCCATCAGCCCCAGCATTTT. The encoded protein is CASSPTGFHQPQHF.